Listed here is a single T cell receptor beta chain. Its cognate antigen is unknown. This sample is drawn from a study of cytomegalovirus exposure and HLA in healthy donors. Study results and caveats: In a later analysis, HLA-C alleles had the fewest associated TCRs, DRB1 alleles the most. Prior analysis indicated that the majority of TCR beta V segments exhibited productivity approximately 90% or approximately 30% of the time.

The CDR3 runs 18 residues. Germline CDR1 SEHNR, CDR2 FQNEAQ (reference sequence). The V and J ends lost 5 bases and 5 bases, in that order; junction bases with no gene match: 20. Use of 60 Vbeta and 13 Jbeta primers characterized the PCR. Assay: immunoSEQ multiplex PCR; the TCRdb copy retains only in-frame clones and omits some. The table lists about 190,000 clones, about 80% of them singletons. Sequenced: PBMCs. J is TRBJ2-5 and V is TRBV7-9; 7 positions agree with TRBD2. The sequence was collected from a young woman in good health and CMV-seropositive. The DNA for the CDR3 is TGTGCCAGCAGCGGATTGCCGGGGGGATTGCGTCGCGGGGAGACCCAGTACTTC. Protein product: CASSGLPGGLRRGETQYF.